This T cell receptor beta chain was recorded in a study of T cells in localized non-small cell lung cancer. General observations from the study: The greatest T cell clonality was found in uninvolved adjacent lung (higher than in tumor). Sequencing, confined to only one tumor region, leaves heterogeneity possible. An association was observed between higher blood T cell density and longer overall survival. A median of approximately 57 clones ranked among the top 100 in tumor appeared in adjacent lung.

Notes on this clone: What it binds is not known.

The CDR3 is 15 residues long. Trimming removed 0 bases at V and 6 bases at J, with 16 bases between. Germline CDR1 reads SGHRS; CDR2 reads YFSETQ. Assay used: immunoSEQ multiplex PCR; TCRdb lists only in-frame clones, some missing. The data hold about 82,000 clones, with over 70% observed a single time. The chain couples TRBV5-1 to TRBJ2-7; either TRBD1 or TRBD2 may fit D (6 bases each). This sample comprised PBMCs, obtained before any cancer treatment. This clonotype was sampled from a man aged 40-75 years with stage II squamous cell lung carcinoma. CDR3 sequence (DNA): TGCGCCAGCAGCTTGGTGGTCGGGGGCGCTTCCGAGCAGTACTTC. Translated, it gives CASSLVVGGASEQYF.